These 7 T cell receptor beta chains were sequenced from one sample in a study of shared clonotypes between healthy human individuals. Generated by immunoSEQ multiplex PCR, the TCRdb table keeps only in-frame clones and is missing some. The sample contains 490,000 or so clones, roughly 85% of which appear only once. Sample: PBMCs. These receptors originate from a woman between 40 and 50 years old in good health. Some clones in this sample may be carry-over from other donors' samples.

The V and J genes are TRBV7-8 and TRBJ1-5; TRBD1 is a possible D gene (6 bases). Germline loops: CDR1 SGHVS, CDR2 FQNEAQ. Trimming stripped 0 bases from V and 7 bases from J, with 13 bases between. The CDR3 is made up of 15 amino acids. For the CDR3, the DNA is TGTGCCAGCAGCTTAGCGGGGGGAAGGGGGCAGCCCCAGCATTTT. Translating gives CASSLAGGRGQPQHF.

The chain combines TRBV4-3 with TRBJ2-5; D may match TRBD1 or TRBD2 (7 bases each). This CDR3 is built from 18 residues. Germline V CDR1 and CDR2: LGHNA, YSLEER. V lost 0 bases to trimming and J lost 2 bases, with 19 bases between them. The CDR3 nucleotides are TGCGCCAGCAGCCAAGATTTCCTTTCAGGGGGGGGACAAGAGACCCAGTACTTC. It yields the protein CASSQDFLSGGGQETQYF.

The V and J genes are TRBV19 and TRBJ2-3; D is uncertain. V lost 5 bases and J 2 bases, leaving 8 bases between the germline ends. The CDR3 totals 13 residues. Germline assignment: CDR1 LNHDA and CDR2 SQIVND (reference sequence). The chain's CDR3 is CASSEGYTDTQYF. The CDR3 nucleotides are TGTGCCAGTAGTGAAGGATACACAGATACGCAGTATTTT.

In nucleotides, the CDR3 is TGTGCCAGCAGTCGGATCGAAAGGGAGCAGTTCTTC. As protein: CASSRIEREQFF. This chain connects TRBV2 to TRBJ2-1; D gene uncertain. Germline CDR1 and CDR2: SNHLY and FYNNEI. The CDR3 consists of 12 residues. The V gene lost 5 bases and the J gene lost 10 bases, with 12 bases spanning the gap.

This clone was recorded a few times. The chain has TRBV7-8 and TRBJ2-7, with 7 bases that match TRBD2. After removal of 2 bases from V and 0 bases from J, the junction contained 19 bases not matched to a gene. The CDR3 runs 20 residues. The germline V gene has CDR1 SGHVS and CDR2 FQNEAQ. The DNA of the CDR3 is TGTGCCAGCAGCTTACTTAGGGGTTACGCGGGAGCCCACTCCTCCTACGAGCAGTACTTC. It codes for CASSLLRGYAGAHSSYEQYF.

This chain joins TRBV6-5 and TRBJ2-7; the D is unclear. V lost 2 bases to trimming and J lost 3 bases, with 8 bases between them. The V gene's germline CDR1 is MNHEY and CDR2 SVGAGI. The CDR3 spans 13 residues. CDR3 in DNA: TGTGCCAGCAGTTACAGGTTTCGCTACGAGCAGTACTTC. This gives the protein CASSYRFRYEQYF.

The chain has TRBV28 and TRBJ2-7; D is perhaps TRBD2 (6 bases). Germline V CDR1 and CDR2: MDHEN, SYDVKM. This CDR3 region has 15 residues. Trimming left V 7 bases short and J 5 bases short, with 21 bases between. The CDR3 region has the DNA TGTGCCAGCACCAAAGGTGGCGGGAACTTCCACGAGCAGTACTTC. It codes for CASTKGGGNFHEQYF.